These 8 T cell receptor beta chains originate from one sample sequenced in a study of OX40 agonist ivuxolimab in advanced cancers. Method: immunoSEQ multiplex PCR; TCRdb's copy keeps in-frame clones and lacks some. The table has 100,000 to 130,000 clones, less than 95% seen once; the top ten hold roughly 0.61%. This specimen consisted of CD4+ or CD8+ T cells sorted from blood, obtained in a trial of the OX40 agonist ivuxolimab. These receptors all come from an adult with an advanced solid tumor such as melanoma, head and neck, liver or kidney cancer.

This clone was recorded only once. The rearrangement links TRBV2 to TRBJ2-5; possibly TRBD2 for D (5 bases). V was pared by 8 bases and J by 5 bases, with 15 bases between. The length of the CDR3 is 13 residues. Germline V gene data show CDR1 as SNHLY and CDR2 as FYNNEI. This CDR3 reads CASEDGPGETQYF. The DNA of the CDR3 is TGTGCCAGCGAGGACGGACCGGGGGAGACCCAGTACTTC. The full variable domain, rest sourced from reference TRBV2 and TRBJ2-5, is EPEVTQTPSHQVTQMGQEVILRCVPISNHLYFYWYRQILGQKVEFLVSFYNNEISEKSEIFDDQFSVERPDGSNFTLKIRSTKLEDSAMYFCASEDGPGETQYFGPGTRLLVL.

The V call is TRBV10-3, the J call TRBJ2-1; 8 bases are a match to TRBD2. The CDR3 loop spans 18 amino acids. Germline-derived CDR1 and CDR2 are ENHRY and SYGVKD. J lost 0 bases, V lost 7 bases, and 14 bases had no gene match. As DNA, the CDR3 is TGTGCCATCAATTCGCTGGCGGGGGGCCAGAGCTCCTACAATGAGCAGTTCTTC. Residues: CAINSLAGGQSSYNEQFF.

The gene calls are TRBV27 and TRBJ1-5; maybe TRBD1 (5 bases). CDR1 is MNHEY, CDR2 SMNVEV, per germline (reference sequence). The germline V and J ends were trimmed by 5 bases and 7 bases, with 21 bases remaining between them. The CDR3 has 16 residues. This chain's CDR3 is CASSLIGTGVGQPQHF. The DNA for the CDR3 is TGTGCCAGCAGTCTGATAGGGACGGGGGTCGGACAGCCCCAGCATTTT.

This sequence joins TRBV4-1 and TRBJ2-1; D is undetermined. Trimming took off 0 bases at V and 14 bases at J, with 17 bases between the two ends. This CDR3 comprises 14 residues. Germline lookup yields CDR1 MGHRA and CDR2 YSYEKL. The CDR3 DNA sequence: TGCGCCAGCAGCCAAGATCGCGACACCTTAAAGGAGTTCTTC. It is translated as CASSQDRDTLKEFF.

This sequence joins TRBV29-1 and TRBJ2-1; a possible D gene is TRBD1 (6 bases). This CDR3 region has 13 residues. CDR1 is SQVTM and CDR2 is ANQGSEA in the germline V gene. Trimming took 7 bases from V and 0 from J, leaving 10 bases between them. The CDR3 region has the DNA TGCAGCGCCGGGACAATCTCCTACAATGAGCAGTTCTTC. Amino acid sequence: CSAGTISYNEQFF.

The chain uses TRBV11-2 and TRBJ1-2; 8 bases are a match to TRBD1. This CDR3 comprises 13 residues. Germline loops: CDR1 SGHAT, CDR2 FQNNGV. V was clipped by 1 base and J by 8 bases; unmatched bases: 3. As DNA, the CDR3 is TGTGCCAGCAGCTTAGGACAGGGGAGCGGCTACACCTTC. Protein product: CASSLGQGSGYTF.

This clone has only one observation. The CDR3 sequence is CASSMAAGAPYEQYF. The CDR3 nucleotides are TGTGCCAGTAGTATGGCGGCGGGAGCCCCCTACGAGCAGTACTTC. The V gene is TRBV19, the J gene TRBJ2-7, with 7 bases that match TRBD2. Germline trimming cut 3 bases from V and 2 bases from J; bases unmatched to any gene: 7. The germline gives CDR1 LNHDA, CDR2 SQIVND (reference sequence). CDR3 size: 15 residues.

This chain links TRBV6-6 with TRBJ1-5, with TRBD1 identical over 7 bases. The V and J ends lost 6 bases and 8 bases, in that order; junction bases with no gene match: 13. Germline CDR1 is MNHNY and CDR2 is SVGAGI (reference sequence). The CDR3 is 15 residues long. CDR3 amino acids: CASRPGQEGFKPQHF. The CDR3 nucleotides are TGTGCCAGCAGACCTGGACAGGAAGGGTTCAAGCCCCAGCATTTT.